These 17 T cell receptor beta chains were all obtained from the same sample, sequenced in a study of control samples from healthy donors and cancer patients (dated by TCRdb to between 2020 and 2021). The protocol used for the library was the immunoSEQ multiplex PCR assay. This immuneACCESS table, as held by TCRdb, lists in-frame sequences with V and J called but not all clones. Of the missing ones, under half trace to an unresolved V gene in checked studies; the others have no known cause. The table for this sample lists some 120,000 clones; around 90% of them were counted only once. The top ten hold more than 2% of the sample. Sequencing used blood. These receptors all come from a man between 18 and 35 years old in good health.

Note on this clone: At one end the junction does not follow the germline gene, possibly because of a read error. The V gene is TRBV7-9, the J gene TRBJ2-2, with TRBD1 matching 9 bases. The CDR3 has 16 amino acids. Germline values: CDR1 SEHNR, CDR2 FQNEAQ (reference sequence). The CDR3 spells CTSSPRTGARTGELFF. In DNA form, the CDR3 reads TGTACCAGCAGCCCCAGGACAGGGGCAAGAACCGGGGAGCTGTTTTTT.

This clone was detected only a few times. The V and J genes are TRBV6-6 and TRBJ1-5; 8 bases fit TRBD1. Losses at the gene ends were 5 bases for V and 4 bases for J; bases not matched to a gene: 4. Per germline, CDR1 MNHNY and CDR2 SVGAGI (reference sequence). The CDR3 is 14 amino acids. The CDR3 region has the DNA TGTGCCAGCAGTGCGACAGGGGATAATCAGCCCCAGCATTTT. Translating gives CASSATGDNQPQHF.

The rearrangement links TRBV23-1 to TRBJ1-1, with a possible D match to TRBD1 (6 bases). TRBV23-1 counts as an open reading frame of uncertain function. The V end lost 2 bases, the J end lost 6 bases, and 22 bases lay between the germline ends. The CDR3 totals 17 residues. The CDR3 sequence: CASSQEKLGQPRAEAFF. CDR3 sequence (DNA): TGCGCCAGCAGTCAAGAAAAACTGGGACAACCAAGGGCTGAAGCTTTCTTT.

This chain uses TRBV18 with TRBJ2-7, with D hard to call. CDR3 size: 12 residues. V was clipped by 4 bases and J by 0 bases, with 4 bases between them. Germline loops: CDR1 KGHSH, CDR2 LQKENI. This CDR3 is CASSLSSYEQYF. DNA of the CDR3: TGTGCCAGCTCACTCTCCTCCTACGAGCAGTACTTC.

The CDR3 sequence: CASSLRLADHTGELFF. DNA for the CDR3: TGTGCCAGCAGCCTTCGACTAGCGGATCACACCGGGGAGCTGTTTTTT. The chain combines TRBV3-1 (or the pseudogene TRBV3-2) with TRBJ2-2; TRBD2 matches at 9 bases. The length of the CDR3 is 16 residues. V dropped 4 bases and J dropped 3; count of bases not matched to a gene: 6. The germline V gene has CDR1 LGHDT and CDR2 YNNKEL (reference sequence).

The CDR3 is CASSWTSGQETQYF. In nucleotides, the CDR3 is TGTGCCAGCAGTTGGACTAGCGGCCAAGAGACCCAGTACTTC. This chain connects TRBV6-5 to TRBJ2-5; 10 bases are a match to TRBD2. CDR1 is MNHEY and CDR2 is SVGAGI in the germline V gene. CDR3 length: 14 amino acids. V gave up 4 bases and J gave up 1 base; unmatched junction bases: 0.

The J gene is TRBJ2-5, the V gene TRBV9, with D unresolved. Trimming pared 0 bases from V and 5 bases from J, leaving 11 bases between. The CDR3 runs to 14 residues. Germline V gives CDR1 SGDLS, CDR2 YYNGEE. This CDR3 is CASSVVGSQETQYF. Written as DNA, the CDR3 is TGTGCCAGCAGCGTAGTAGGGTCGCAGGAGACCCAGTACTTC.

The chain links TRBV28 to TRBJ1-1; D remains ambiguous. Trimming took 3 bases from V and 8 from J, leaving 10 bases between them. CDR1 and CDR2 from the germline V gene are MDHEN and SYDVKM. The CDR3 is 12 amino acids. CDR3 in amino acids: CASSLPGSEAFF. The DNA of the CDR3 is TGTGCCAGCAGTTTGCCCGGGTCCGAAGCTTTCTTT.

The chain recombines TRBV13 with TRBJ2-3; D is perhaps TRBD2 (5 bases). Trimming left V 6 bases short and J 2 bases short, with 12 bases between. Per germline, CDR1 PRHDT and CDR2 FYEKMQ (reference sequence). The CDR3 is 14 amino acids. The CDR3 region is CASRTQTTTDTQYF. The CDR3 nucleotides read TGTGCCAGCAGGACCCAGACTACCACAGATACGCAGTATTTT.

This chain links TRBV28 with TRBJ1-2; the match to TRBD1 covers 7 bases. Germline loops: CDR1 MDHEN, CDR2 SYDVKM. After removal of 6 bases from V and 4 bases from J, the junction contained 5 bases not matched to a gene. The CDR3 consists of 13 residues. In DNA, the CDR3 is TGTGCCAGCAGGCCGGGACAGACCTATGGCTACACCTTC. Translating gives CASRPGQTYGYTF.

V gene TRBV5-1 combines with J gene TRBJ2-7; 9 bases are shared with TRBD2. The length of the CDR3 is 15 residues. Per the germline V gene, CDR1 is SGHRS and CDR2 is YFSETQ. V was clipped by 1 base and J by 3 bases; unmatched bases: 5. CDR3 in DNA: TGCGCCAGCAGCTTGCGCCCTAGCGGGGACTACGAGCAGTACTTC. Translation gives CASSLRPSGDYEQYF.

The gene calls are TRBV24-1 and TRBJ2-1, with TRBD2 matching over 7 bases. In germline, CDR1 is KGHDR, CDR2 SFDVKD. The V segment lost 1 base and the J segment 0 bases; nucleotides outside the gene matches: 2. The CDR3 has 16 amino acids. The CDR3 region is CATSDFSGGSYNEQFF. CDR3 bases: TGTGCCACCAGTGATTTCTCGGGAGGCTCCTACAATGAGCAGTTCTTC.

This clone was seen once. The CDR3 loop reads CATASWEQETQYF. CDR3 in DNA: TGTGCCACCGCCTCCTGGGAACAAGAGACCCAGTACTTC. The genes are TRBV24-1 and TRBJ2-5; the D is unclear. V was cut by 9 bases and J by 2 bases, with 12 bases left in between. Looked up from germline, CDR1 is KGHDR and CDR2 is SFDVKD. This CDR3 contains 13 residues.

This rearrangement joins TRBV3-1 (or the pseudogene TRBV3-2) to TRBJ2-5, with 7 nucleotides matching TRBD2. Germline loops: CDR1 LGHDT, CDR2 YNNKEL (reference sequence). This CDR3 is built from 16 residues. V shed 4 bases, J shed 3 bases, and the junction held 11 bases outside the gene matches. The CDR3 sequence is CASSPNWGGREETQYF. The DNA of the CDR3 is TGTGCCAGCAGCCCGAACTGGGGGGGGAGAGAAGAGACCCAGTACTTC.

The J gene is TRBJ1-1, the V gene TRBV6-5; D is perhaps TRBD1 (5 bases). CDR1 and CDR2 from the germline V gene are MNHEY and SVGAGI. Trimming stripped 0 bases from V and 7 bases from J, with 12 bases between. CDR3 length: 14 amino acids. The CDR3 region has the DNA TGTGCCAGCAGTTACTCTCCAGGGATAGGTGAAGCTTTCTTT. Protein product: CASSYSPGIGEAFF.

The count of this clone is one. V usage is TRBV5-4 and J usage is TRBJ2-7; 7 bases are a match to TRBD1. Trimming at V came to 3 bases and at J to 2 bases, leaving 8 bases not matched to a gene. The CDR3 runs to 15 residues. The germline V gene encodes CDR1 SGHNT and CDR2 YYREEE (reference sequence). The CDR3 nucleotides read TGTGCCAGCAGCTCCAACCGGGACAGCACCTACGAGCAGTACTTC. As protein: CASSSNRDSTYEQYF.

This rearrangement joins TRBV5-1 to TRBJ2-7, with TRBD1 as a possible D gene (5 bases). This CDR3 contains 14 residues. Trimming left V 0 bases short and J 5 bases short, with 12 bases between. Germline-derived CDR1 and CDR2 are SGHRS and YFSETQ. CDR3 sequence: CASSLVGAPDEQYF. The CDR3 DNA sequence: TGCGCCAGCAGCTTGGTTGGGGCGCCTGACGAGCAGTACTTC. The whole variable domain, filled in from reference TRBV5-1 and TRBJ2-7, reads KAGVTQTPRYLIKTRGQQVTLSCSPISGHRSVSWYQQTPGQGLQFLFEYFSETQRNKGNFPGRFSGRQFSNSRSEMNVSTLELGDSALYLCASSLVGAPDEQYFGPGTRLTVT.